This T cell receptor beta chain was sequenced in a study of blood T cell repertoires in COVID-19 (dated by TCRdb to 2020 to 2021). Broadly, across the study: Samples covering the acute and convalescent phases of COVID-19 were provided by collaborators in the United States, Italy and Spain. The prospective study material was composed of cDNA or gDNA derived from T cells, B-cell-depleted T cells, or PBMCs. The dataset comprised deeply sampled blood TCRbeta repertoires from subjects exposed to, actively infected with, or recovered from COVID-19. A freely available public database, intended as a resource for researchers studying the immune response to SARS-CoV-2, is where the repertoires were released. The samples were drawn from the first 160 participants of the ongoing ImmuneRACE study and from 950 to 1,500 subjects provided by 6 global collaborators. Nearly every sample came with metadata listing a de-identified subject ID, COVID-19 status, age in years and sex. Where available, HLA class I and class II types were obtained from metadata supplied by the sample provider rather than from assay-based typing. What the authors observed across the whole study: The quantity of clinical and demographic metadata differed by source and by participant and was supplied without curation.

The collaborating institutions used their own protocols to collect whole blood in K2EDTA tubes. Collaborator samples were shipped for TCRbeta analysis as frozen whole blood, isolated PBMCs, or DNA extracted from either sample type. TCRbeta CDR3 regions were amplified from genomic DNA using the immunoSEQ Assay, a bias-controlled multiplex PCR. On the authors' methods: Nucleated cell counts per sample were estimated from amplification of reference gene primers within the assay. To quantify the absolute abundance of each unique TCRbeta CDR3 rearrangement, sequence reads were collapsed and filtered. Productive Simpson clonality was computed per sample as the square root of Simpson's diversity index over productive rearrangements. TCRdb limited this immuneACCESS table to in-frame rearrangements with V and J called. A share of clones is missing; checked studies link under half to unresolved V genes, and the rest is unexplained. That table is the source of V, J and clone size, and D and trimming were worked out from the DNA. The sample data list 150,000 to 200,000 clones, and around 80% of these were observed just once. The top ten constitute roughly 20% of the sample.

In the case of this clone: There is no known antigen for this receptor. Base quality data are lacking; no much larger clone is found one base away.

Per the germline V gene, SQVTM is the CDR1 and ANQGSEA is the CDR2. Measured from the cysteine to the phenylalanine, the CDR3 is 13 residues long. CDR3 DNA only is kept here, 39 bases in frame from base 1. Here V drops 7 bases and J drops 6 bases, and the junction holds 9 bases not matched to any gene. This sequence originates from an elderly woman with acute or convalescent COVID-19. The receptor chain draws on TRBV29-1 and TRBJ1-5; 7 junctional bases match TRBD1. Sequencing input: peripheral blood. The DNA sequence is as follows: TGCAGCGCCACAGGACAGGTGGGTCAGCCCCAGCATTTT. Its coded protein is CSATGQVGQPQHF.